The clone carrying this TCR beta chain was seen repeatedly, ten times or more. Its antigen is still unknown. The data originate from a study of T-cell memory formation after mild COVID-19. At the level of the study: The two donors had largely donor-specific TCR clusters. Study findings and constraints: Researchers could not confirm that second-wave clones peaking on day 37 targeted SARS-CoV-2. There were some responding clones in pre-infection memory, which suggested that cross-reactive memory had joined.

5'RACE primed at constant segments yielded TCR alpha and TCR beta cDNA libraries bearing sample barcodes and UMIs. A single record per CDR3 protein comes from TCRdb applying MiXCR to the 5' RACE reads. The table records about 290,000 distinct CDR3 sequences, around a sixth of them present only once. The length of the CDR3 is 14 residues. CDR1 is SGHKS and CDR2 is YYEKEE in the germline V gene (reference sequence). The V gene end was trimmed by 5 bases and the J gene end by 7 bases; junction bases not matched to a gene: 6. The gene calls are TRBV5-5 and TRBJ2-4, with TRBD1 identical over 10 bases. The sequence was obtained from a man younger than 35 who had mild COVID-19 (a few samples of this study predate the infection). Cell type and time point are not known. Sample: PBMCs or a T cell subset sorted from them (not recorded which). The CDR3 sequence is CASRRTGGRNIQYF. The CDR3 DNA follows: TGTGCCAGCAGACGGACAGGGGGGAGGAACATTCAGTACTTC.